This TCR beta chain comes out of a study of blood T cells in healthy people across ages (dated by TCRdb to between 2015 and 2016). With respect to the entire study: In model experiments, roughly one uniquely barcoded TCR beta cDNA molecule per two T cells was captured by template switching. To avoid experimental bias, donors of different ages were distributed randomly across sequencing lanes. Age-related changes in TCR beta repertoire diversity were measured in the study by deep sequencing normalized with unique cDNA molecular identifiers. The donors were divided into four age groups: young (average roughly 15 years), middle-aged (roughly 40), aged (about 62) and long-lived (around 87). Two additional independent replicas of 1 million unique cDNA reads from the same blood draw were analyzed for two donors (one aged 18 to 30 and one aged 80 or older).

The method behind the library was 5' RACE. The reads were generated on an Illumina HiSeq 2500. A second PCR of roughly 6 to 12 cycles was performed with a sample-barcoded 5' primer and a J-beta primer mix. A template-switch 5' adaptor carrying 12 random nucleotides introduced a unique molecular identifier onto each TCR beta cDNA molecule. Each sample yielded at least 2.5 million CDR3-containing paired-end reads. First-strand cDNA was synthesized from all RNA with the Mint cDNA synthesis kit, primed by a TRBC-specific oligonucleotide. Following uracil-DNA glycosylase treatment, all cDNA underwent a first 18-cycle PCR with the universal primers M1SS and BC2_uni_R. In the authors' own workflow: Normalization of each sample was performed by random selection of 1 million high-quality reads, each carrying a distinct molecular identifier. Reads with shared molecular identifiers were discarded instead of being binned into consensus sequences. CDR3 identification, clonotype clustering and error correction used MiTCR with a Q25 quality threshold and the strictest error-elimination algorithm. Lower-bound total TCR beta diversity was estimated with a nonparametric unseen species model using Euler transformation. TCRdb reprocessing: public reads trimmed at Q25 with fastp, clones called with MiXCR, in-frame beta chains kept. Records with the same CDR3 protein are collapsed into one entry carrying the most frequent genes and DNA. TCRdb, not the original authors, processed these V and J calls. For this sample the table gives about 1.5 million distinct CDR3 sequences, of which approximately 39% were detected only once. The ten biggest clones cover about 3.8% of the sample.

The paper as a whole reports these results and caveats: Bulk unsorted PBMC profiling prevented conclusive comparison of naive and antigen-experienced compartments. Compared with the aged group, the long-lived group had more naive CD4+ T cells, fewer expanded clones and increased TCR diversity, suggesting age selection. Estimates of total diversity based on one million sequenced T cells were considered lower bounds and underestimates. The CMV infection status of donors was not known, potentially confounding age-related changes in expanded clonotypes. Observed TCR beta diversity per million T cells fell roughly linearly with age, and a significant reduction was already apparent by age around 40. There was a strong correlation between observed TCR beta diversity and the percentage of naive T cells measured by flow cytometry.

The roughly 39 donors, aged about 6 to 100 years, were systemically healthy Caucasian individuals from Russia. Roughly 11 milliliters of peripheral blood were drawn from each donor into EDTA-treated Vacutainer tubes. PBMCs were isolated by Ficoll-Paque density-gradient centrifugation, with at least 6 million obtained per sample. Total RNA, at least 6 micrograms per sample, was extracted from PBMCs with Trizol reagent. Naive CD45RAhigh/CD27high T cell percentages were measured by flow cytometry on a PBMC aliquot from every donor. Regarding this clonotype: It lacks a known antigen. Base quality data are lacking; no much larger clone is found one base away.

Sequencing was performed on blood. The source is a woman aged 18-35 years in good health.

The base sequence is TGCAGTGCCCCCGGAGCTTTCTTT. Translated, this gives CSAPGAFF. Recombination joined TRBV20-1 with TRBJ1-1; the D gene is unclear. Taken from cysteine to phenylalanine, the CDR3 has 8 residues. Only the CDR3 region is kept as DNA, spanning 24 bases read in frame from base 1. CDR1 and CDR2, looked up from the germline V gene (reference sequence), are DFQATT and SNEGSKA. The V and J ends are trimmed by 6 bases and 10 bases, leaving 6 bases between them.